Listed below are T cell receptor beta chains from one sample, sequenced in a study of response to subunit inactivated influenza vaccine. TCRdb reanalysed the RT-PCR reads using MiXCR and keeps one entry per CDR3 protein. The table lists under 950,000 distinct CDR3 sequences, approximately 22% of them singletons. This sample comprised PBMCs from blood, obtained around 5 days after vaccination. Receptor source: a man aged 50 to 60 who received an inactivated influenza vaccine. The CDR3 runs from the conserved cysteine through the conserved F or W. A D gene is named only where the DNA matches it firmly. Where a row states a size, it is once, few, many or the class of an expanded clone; other rows omit it.

V gene: TRBV12-3/TRBV12-4
D gene: TRBD2
clone size: -
J gene: TRBJ2-1
CDR3 DNA: TGTGCCAGCAGTTTAGCTCAGCGGGAGTACTACAATGAGCAGTTCTTC
CDR3 protein: CASSLAQREYYNEQFF

V gene: TRBV10-3
D gene: -
clone size: -
J gene: TRBJ2-3
CDR3 DNA: TGTGCCATCCTAAGGGACTCCCAGGGGGATACGCAGTATTTT
CDR3 protein: CAILRDSQGDTQYF

V gene: TRBV20-1
D gene: -
clone size: -
J gene: TRBJ2-5
CDR3 DNA: TGCAGTGCTAGAGAGGCGCTAGCCCAAGAGACCCAGTACTTC
CDR3 protein: CSAREALAQETQYF

V gene: TRBV7-2
D gene: TRBD2
clone size: many
J gene: TRBJ2-3
CDR3 DNA: TGTGCCAGCAGCTCTGCGGGGGGCATAGATACGCAGTATTTT
CDR3 protein: CASSSAGGIDTQYF

V gene: TRBV27
D gene: -
clone size: -
J gene: TRBJ2-7
CDR3 DNA: TGTGCCAGCAGTTTTTCCCGACAGATCGGGGCCTACGAGCAGTACTTC
CDR3 protein: CASSFSRQIGAYEQYF

V gene: TRBV10-3
D gene: -
clone size: few
J gene: TRBJ2-1
CDR3 DNA: TGTGCCATCAGTGACCGGTTAGCACAGCAGTTCTTC
CDR3 protein: CAISDRLAQQFF

V gene: TRBV4-3
D gene: TRBD2
clone size: few
J gene: TRBJ2-3
CDR3 DNA: TGCGCCAGCAGCCAAGATCGGCTAGCGGGATTGGAAGATACGCAGTATTTT
CDR3 protein: CASSQDRLAGLEDTQYF

V gene: TRBV6-6
D gene: -
clone size: -
J gene: TRBJ2-5
CDR3 DNA: TGTGCCAGCAGTTACGGCGGCAACTCGGCCCAGTACTTC
CDR3 protein: CASSYGGNSAQYF

V gene: TRBV20-1
D gene: -
clone size: -
J gene: TRBJ2-7
CDR3 DNA: TGCAGTGCTACCTGGGGGTCAGGGAAGGGGGGCTCCTACGAGCAGTACTTC
CDR3 protein: CSATWGSGKGGSYEQYF

V gene: TRBV6-6
D gene: -
clone size: many
J gene: TRBJ1-5
CDR3 DNA: TGTGCCAGCAGTCCCTCGATAAAAAATCAGCCCCAGCATTTT
CDR3 protein: CASSPSIKNQPQHF

V gene: TRBV18
D gene: TRBD1
clone size: -
J gene: TRBJ1-2
CDR3 DNA: TGTGCCAGCTCACACACGGACAGGGGCTATGGCTACACCTTC
CDR3 protein: CASSHTDRGYGYTF

V gene: TRBV28
D gene: -
clone size: few
J gene: TRBJ1-1
CDR3 DNA: TGTGCCAGCAGTCCGACCCCGGAGAACACTGAAGCTTTCTTT
CDR3 protein: CASSPTPENTEAFF

V gene: TRBV20-1
D gene: TRBD1
clone size: many
J gene: TRBJ2-1
CDR3 DNA: TGCAGTGCTAGAGCCCCAAACAGGGGTCTTCTTGAGTTCTTC
CDR3 protein: CSARAPNRGLLEFF

V gene: TRBV20-1
D gene: -
clone size: -
J gene: TRBJ2-3
CDR3 DNA: TGCAGTGCCCTAGCAGGTTGGACAGATACGCAGTATTTT
CDR3 protein: CSALAGWTDTQYF

V gene: TRBV19
D gene: TRBD2
clone size: -
J gene: TRBJ2-1
CDR3 DNA: TGTGCCAGTAGTACAGAACTAGCGGGAGGGCCGTTGTACAATGAGCAGTTCTTC
CDR3 protein: CASSTELAGGPLYNEQFF

V gene: TRBV7-2
D gene: -
clone size: -
J gene: TRBJ2-1
CDR3 DNA: TGTGCCAGCGAAGGGGGGAGGGCCTCCTACAATGAGCAGTTCTTC
CDR3 protein: CASEGGRASYNEQFF

V gene: TRBV15
D gene: -
clone size: few
J gene: TRBJ1-5
CDR3 DNA: TGTGCCACCAGCAGAGATGGAGGCCGTAGCAATCAGCCCCAGCATTTT
CDR3 protein: CATSRDGGRSNQPQHF

V gene: TRBV5-1
D gene: -
clone size: few
J gene: TRBJ2-5
CDR3 DNA: TGCGCCAGCAGCTTGTCGTTAGGGGGGACCCAGTACTTC
CDR3 protein: CASSLSLGGTQYF

V gene: TRBV7-2
D gene: -
clone size: few
J gene: TRBJ1-6
CDR3 DNA: TGTGCCAGCAGCATGGGACGGGGGAATTCACCCCTCCACTTT
CDR3 protein: CASSMGRGNSPLHF

V gene: TRBV6-2/TRBV6-3
D gene: -
clone size: many
J gene: TRBJ2-5
CDR3 DNA: TGTGCCAGCAGTACCTCATGGGGGGCCGCGAGCTCTATAGTTAGGCAAGAGACCCAGTACTTC
CDR3 protein: CASSTSWGAASSIVRQETQYF

V gene: TRBV6-1
D gene: -
clone size: -
J gene: TRBJ2-2
CDR3 DNA: TGTGCCAGCAGGCTGGGACGGCCGAACACCGGGGAGCTGTTTTTT
CDR3 protein: CASRLGRPNTGELFF

V gene: TRBV20-1
D gene: TRBD2
clone size: -
J gene: TRBJ2-1
CDR3 DNA: TGCAGTGCTAGACCTAGCGGGGGGCCCTCTGAGCAGTTCTTC
CDR3 protein: CSARPSGGPSEQFF

V gene: TRBV7-2
D gene: -
clone size: -
J gene: TRBJ2-2
CDR3 DNA: TGTGCCAGCAGCACAGACCTGAACACCGGGGAGCTGTTTTTT
CDR3 protein: CASSTDLNTGELFF

V gene: TRBV13
D gene: -
clone size: -
J gene: TRBJ2-3
CDR3 DNA: TGTGCCAGCAGCTTAGCCCGGATACGCACAGATACGCAGTATTTT
CDR3 protein: CASSLARIRTDTQYF

V gene: TRBV25-1
D gene: -
clone size: -
J gene: TRBJ1-4
CDR3 DNA: TGTGCCAGCAGTGAAGGGAGGGACCTGAATGAAAAACTGTTTTTT
CDR3 protein: CASSEGRDLNEKLFF

V gene: TRBV20-1
D gene: -
clone size: -
J gene: TRBJ2-2
CDR3 DNA: TGCAGTGCGCGACCGCAGGGCCCCGGGGAGCTGTTTTTT
CDR3 protein: CSARPQGPGELFF